This T cell receptor beta chain was sequenced during a study of response to subunit inactivated influenza vaccine. Findings and limits, study-wide: Authors suggested that a seasonal influenza vaccination recruits few new T cells each time.

TCRdb passed the RT-PCR reads through MiXCR, listing each CDR3 protein once. The sample holds around 580,000 distinct CDR3 sequences; roughly 12% are singletons and the top ten take roughly 10%. Trimming removed 1 base at V and 5 bases at J, with 12 bases between. The CDR3 is 14 amino acids. In germline, CDR1 is SGHDT, CDR2 YYEEEE. In the case of this clonotype: Its antigen remains unidentified.

The V call is TRBV5-6, the J call TRBJ2-5, with D tentatively TRBD2 (6 bases). The sequence came from a man between 45 and 60 years old who received an inactivated influenza vaccine. Specimen: PBMCs from blood, collected on the day of vaccination. The CDR3 sequence is CASSLFGGSETQYF. CDR3 nucleotide sequence: TGTGCCAGCAGCTTGTTTGGGGGGTCCGAGACCCAGTACTTC.